The 31 T cell receptor beta chains given below trace back to one sample, sequenced in a study of identical twins. One entry per CDR3 protein results from TCRdb running MiXCR on the 5' RACE reads. The sample consists of about 570,000 distinct CDR3 sequences, roughly 9.5% of them appearing once. This sample was also put to use in a study of yellow fever vaccine responses in identical twins.

The sequenced material came from PBMCs. Every receptor here comes from a woman between 18 and 29 years old in good health.

The rearrangement links TRBV15 to TRBJ2-5, with 8 bases that match TRBD1. CDR3 size: 17 residues. Trimming removed 5 bases from V and 3 bases from J; junction bases left unmatched: 14. Looked up from germline, CDR1 is LNHNV and CDR2 is YYDKDF (reference sequence). CDR3 sequence reads: CATSFRDRSGAKETQYF. The CDR3 coding sequence is TGTGCCACCAGCTTTCGGGACAGGTCAGGGGCTAAAGAGACCCAGTACTTC.

J is TRBJ2-1 and V is TRBV7-9; 14 positions agree with TRBD2. V shed 4 bases and J 4 bases; nucleotides not matched to a gene: 3. In germline, CDR1 is SEHNR, CDR2 FQNEAQ (reference sequence). The CDR3 consists of 16 residues. The CDR3 DNA sequence: TGTGCCAGCAGCTCGACTAGCGGGGGGGCTTACAATGAGCAGTTCTTC. The encoded protein is CASSSTSGGAYNEQFF.

This clonotype turned up a few times. CDR3 in amino acids: CSARSRPILAGYSYNEQFF. DNA of the CDR3: TGCAGTGCTAGAAGTCGTCCCATTTTAGCGGGGTACTCCTACAATGAGCAGTTCTTC. The rearrangement uses TRBV20-1 and TRBJ2-1, with 8 bases identical to TRBD2. Per the germline V gene, CDR1 is DFQATT and CDR2 is SNEGSKA (reference sequence). CDR3 length: 19 amino acids. The junction had 15 bases not matched to a gene; V was cut back by 2 bases and J by 0 bases.

This clonotype appeared many times. The V gene is TRBV3-1, the J gene TRBJ2-5; D is unresolved. The length of the CDR3 is 13 residues. V lost 2 bases and J lost 4, with 8 bases in between. Per germline, CDR1 LGHDT and CDR2 YNNKEL (reference sequence). DNA for the CDR3: TGTGCCAGCAGCCAAACCGGGTTAGAGACCCAGTACTTC. Its protein is CASSQTGLETQYF.

This chain connects TRBV7-2 to TRBJ2-7; 9 nucleotides agree with TRBD1. The CDR3 runs 17 residues. After removal of 7 bases from V and 0 bases from J, the junction contained 13 bases not matched to a gene. Germline CDR1 SGHTA, CDR2 FQGNSA. The CDR3 loop reads CASKPPWGQGDSYEQYF. The DNA of the CDR3 is TGTGCCAGCAAGCCCCCCTGGGGACAGGGAGACTCCTACGAGCAGTACTTC.

This rearrangement joins TRBV27 to TRBJ1-4, with D unclear. Trimming shortened V by 3 bases and J by 1 base, and 18 bases separated the two germline ends. From germline, CDR1 is MNHEY and CDR2 SMNVEV (reference sequence). This CDR3 is built from 18 residues. Here the CDR3 reads CASSFFFGSGKTNEKLFF. For the CDR3, the DNA is TGTGCCAGCAGTTTTTTTTTTGGCAGCGGGAAAACTAATGAAAAACTGTTTTTT.

V usage is TRBV27 and J usage is TRBJ2-5; D may correspond to TRBD1 or TRBD2 (5 bases each). Per the germline V gene, CDR1 is MNHEY and CDR2 is SMNVEV (reference sequence). CDR3 length equals 12 residues. V lost 6 bases, J lost 6 bases, and 11 bases lay in between. Here the CDR3 DNA reads TGTGCCAGCAGGTCCGGGGCGCAGACCCAGTACTTC. Residues: CASRSGAQTQYF.

This rearrangement joins TRBV6-1 to TRBJ2-7, with 9 bases matching TRBD1. V trimming: 7 bases; J trimming: 2 bases; junction bases outside the gene matches: 12. Germline values: CDR1 MNHNS, CDR2 SASEGT. This CDR3 region has 16 residues. The CDR3 DNA follows: TGTGCCAGCATCCTTAATCCGGGACAGGGAACCTACGAGCAGTACTTC. This translates into CASILNPGQGTYEQYF.

A few counts support this clonotype. V gene TRBV19 combines with J gene TRBJ2-3; D tentatively reads TRBD1 or TRBD2 (5 bases each). The germline gives CDR1 LNHDA, CDR2 SQIVND (reference sequence). The CDR3 consists of 15 residues. The V end was cut by 3 bases, the J end by 3 bases, with 13 bases between. The CDR3 DNA follows: TGTGCCAGTAGTATCTCGGGGCGGAGAACAGATACGCAGTATTTT. Amino acid sequence: CASSISGRRTDTQYF.

This clonotype has ten or more counts. The chain recombines TRBV7-2 with TRBJ2-3; no reliable D call. Trimming removed 3 bases from V and 2 bases from J, with 9 bases in between. Germline assignment: CDR1 SGHTA and CDR2 FQGNSA. The CDR3 sequence is 14 residues long. In nucleotides, the CDR3 is TGTGCCAGCAGCTTGAACTGGATCACAGATACGCAGTATTTT. Protein sequence: CASSLNWITDTQYF. The variable domain in full, completed from reference TRBV7-2 and TRBJ2-3, reads GAGVSQSPSNKVTEKGKDVELRCDPISGHTALYWYRQSLGQGLEFLIYFQGNSAPDKSGLPSDRFSAERTGGSVSTLTIQRTQQEDSAVYLCASSLNWITDTQYFGPGTRLTVL.

This clonotype was counted ten times or more. The chain has TRBV6-1 and TRBJ2-3, with 11 nucleotides matching TRBD2. CDR3 length equals 16 residues. Looked up from germline, CDR1 is MNHNS and CDR2 is SASEGT. V was clipped by 5 bases and J by 1 base; unmatched bases: 5. CDR3: CASSPVTSGGTDTQYF. CDR3 bases: TGTGCCAGCAGTCCGGTGACTAGCGGGGGCACAGATACGCAGTATTTT.

This clonotype came up many times. The J gene is TRBJ2-3, the V gene TRBV12-3 or TRBV12-4; D is possibly TRBD1 (5 bases). The CDR3 runs 15 residues. V shed 2 bases and J shed 0 bases, with 9 bases lying between them. In nucleotides, the CDR3 is TGTGCCAGCAGTTTAAATCAGGGTAGCACAGATACGCAGTATTTT. This translates into CASSLNQGSTDTQYF.

To note about this clonotype: A read error may be the cause here, since a much bigger clone is one base away. V is TRBV29-1 and J is TRBJ2-1; D is possibly TRBD2 (6 bases). The CDR3 has 14 amino acids. Germline lookup yields CDR1 SQVTM and CDR2 ANQGSEA. V lost 7 bases to trimming and J lost 4 bases, with 17 bases between them. The CDR3 DNA reads TGCAGCGCAATCGGGAGTAGCGTTTACAATGAGCAGTTCTTC. Its translation is CSAIGSSVYNEQFF.

This chain joins TRBV7-9 and TRBJ2-1; D not resolved. Trimming shortened V by 1 base and J by 7 bases, and 11 bases separated the two germline ends. CDR3 length: 14 amino acids. Germline lookup yields CDR1 SEHNR and CDR2 FQNEAQ (reference sequence). The CDR3 reads CASSLDGSINEQFF. CDR3 nucleotide sequence: TGTGCCAGCAGCTTAGACGGAAGTATAAATGAGCAGTTCTTC.

The chain recombines TRBV7-9 with TRBJ2-1; 10 bases are shared with TRBD2. Trimming took 8 bases from V and 8 from J; bases not matched to a gene: 12. The CDR3 runs to 15 residues. Germline assignment: CDR1 SEHNR and CDR2 FQNEAQ (reference sequence). The CDR3 loop reads CASLPWLAGVYEQFF. The CDR3 region has the DNA TGTGCCAGCCTCCCCTGGCTAGCGGGAGTCTATGAGCAGTTCTTC.

The V gene is TRBV28, the J gene TRBJ1-5; D gene unclear. There are 14 residues in the CDR3. Deletions cut 1 base from V and 4 bases from J, with 8 bases between. CDR1 and CDR2 (germline): MDHEN, SYDVKM. The CDR3 loop reads CASSLSTVNQPQHF. Here the CDR3 DNA reads TGTGCCAGCAGTTTATCAACGGTTAATCAGCCCCAGCATTTT.

This clonotype has ten or more counts. A read error may account for a junction end that differs from germline. The V call is TRBV12-3 or TRBV12-4, the J call TRBJ2-1, with 8 bases matching TRBD2. The CDR3 length is 17 residues. CDR3 in DNA: TGTGCCAGCAGTATAGCGGGACCTATTAGCTCCTACAATGAGCAGTTCTTC. Translation gives CASSIAGPISSYNEQFF.

This clonotype was counted between two and nine times. The rearrangement links TRBV12-3 or TRBV12-4 to TRBJ2-7, with D possibly being TRBD2 (6 bases). Trimming took off 4 bases at V and 6 bases at J, with 13 bases between the two ends. The CDR3 has 13 amino acids. This chain's CDR3 is CASSSGTPFEQYF. The CDR3 DNA reads TGTGCCAGCAGTTCCGGGACTCCTTTCGAGCAGTACTTC.

This chain joins TRBV11-2 and TRBJ2-1, with TRBD2 as a possible D gene (5 bases). CDR1 is SGHAT, CDR2 FQNNGV, per germline. The CDR3 runs 16 residues. The V and J ends lost 1 base and 4 bases respectively, with 14 bases between them. CDR3 loop: CASSLGGSTGYNEQFF. As DNA, the CDR3 is TGTGCCAGCAGCTTAGGAGGGAGCACTGGGTACAATGAGCAGTTCTTC.

The chain recombines TRBV20-1 with TRBJ2-5; tentative D call: TRBD2 (7 bases). V was shortened by 3 bases and J by 5 bases, with 19 bases between the two germline ends. The CDR3 has 15 amino acids. CDR1 and CDR2 from the germline V gene are DFQATT and SNEGSKA (reference sequence). Here the CDR3 reads CSARAGGGLSETQYF. As DNA, the CDR3 is TGCAGTGCTAGGGCCGGCGGGGGCCTATCCGAGACCCAGTACTTC.

This clonotype was picked up a small number of times. The chain carries TRBV29-1 and TRBJ2-5; D may be TRBD2 (5 bases). V was pared by 4 bases and J by 2 bases, with 11 bases between. The CDR3 length is 13 residues. CDR1 is SQVTM, CDR2 ANQGSEA, per germline. The CDR3 loop reads CSVVPGIQETQYF. For the CDR3, the DNA is TGCAGCGTTGTGCCGGGGATTCAAGAGACCCAGTACTTC.

This clonotype was detected only a few times. The chain uses TRBV28 and TRBJ2-5, with D perhaps assigned TRBD1 or TRBD2 (6 bases each). CDR3 length: 14 residues. V was clipped by 7 bases and J by 8 bases, with 20 bases between them. Germline values: CDR1 MDHEN, CDR2 SYDVKM. CDR3 sequence: CASKDLGGWGTQYF. The CDR3 region has the DNA TGTGCCAGCAAAGACCTGGGGGGCTGGGGTACCCAGTACTTC.

Regarding this clonotype: One base away lies a much larger clone, so this may be a sequencing read error. The chain has TRBV5-1 and TRBJ2-3, with D possibly TRBD2 on 7 matching bases. Germline V gene sequence: CDR1 SGHRS, CDR2 YFSETQ. The CDR3 sequence is 18 residues long. The V gene lost 6 bases and the J gene lost 0 bases, with 23 bases spanning the gap. This CDR3 reads CASTWTPLGGASTDTQYF. CDR3 sequence (DNA): TGCGCCAGCACCTGGACCCCGTTAGGGGGGGCTAGCACAGATACGCAGTATTTT.

This clonotype has at least ten counts. The V gene is TRBV9, the J gene TRBJ2-7; 9 positions agree with TRBD1. The CDR3 is made up of 15 amino acids. V was pared by 3 bases and J by 1 base, with 5 bases of the junction left unmatched. CDR1 is SGDLS and CDR2 is YYNGEE in the germline V gene. CDR3 protein: CASSDDGTGSYEQYF. The CDR3, as DNA: TGTGCCAGCAGCGACGACGGGACAGGGTCCTACGAGCAGTACTTC. The whole variable domain, filled in from reference TRBV9 and TRBJ2-7, reads DSGVTQTPKHLITATGQRVTLRCSPRSGDLSVYWYQQSLDQGLQFLIQYYNGEERAKGNILERFSAQQFPDLHSELNLSSLELGDSALYFCASSDDGTGSYEQYFGPGTRLTVT.

A few counts support this clonotype. The chain carries TRBV4-3 and TRBJ2-7; possibly TRBD1 for D (5 bases). Trimming pared 3 bases from V and 0 bases from J, leaving 15 bases between. CDR3 length: 16 residues. The germline V gene has CDR1 LGHNA and CDR2 YSLEER. The CDR3 DNA sequence: TGCGCCAGCAGCCAGCAGTTCTCCGACAGCTCCTACGAGCAGTACTTC. Amino acid sequence: CASSQQFSDSSYEQYF.

This CDR3 reads CASSPIQGNIQYF. For the CDR3, the DNA is TGTGCCAGCAGTCCAATACAGGGAAACATTCAGTACTTC. The chain uses TRBV6-2 or TRBV6-3 and TRBJ2-4; a possible D gene is TRBD1 (6 bases). The V end lost 5 bases, the J end lost 6 bases, and 11 bases lay between the germline ends. Germline V gene data show CDR1 as MNHEY and CDR2 as SVGEGT. The CDR3 runs 13 residues.

The sample holds a few counts of this clonotype. V is TRBV4-3 and J is TRBJ2-1; tentative D call: TRBD1 (5 bases). This CDR3 is built from 18 residues. CDR1 is LGHNA and CDR2 is YSLEER in the germline V gene. Trimming cost V 3 bases and J 1 base, with 19 bases left between them. CDR3 DNA: TGCGCCAGCAGCCATCCCCCTTTACAGGTTGGATCCTACAATGAGCAGTTCTTC. Translating it yields CASSHPPLQVGSYNEQFF.

This clonotype was observed a few times. This chain uses TRBV12-3 or TRBV12-4 with TRBJ2-5; D ambiguous. V was pared by 5 bases and J by 3 bases, with 13 bases between. There are 14 residues in the CDR3. Here the CDR3 reads CASSGRYRKETQYF. CDR3 bases: TGTGCCAGCAGTGGACGGTATCGAAAAGAGACCCAGTACTTC.

V and J are TRBV11-2 and TRBJ2-7, with unresolved D. V dropped 6 bases and J dropped 2 bases, with 17 bases sitting between them. The CDR3 contains 15 residues. CDR1 and CDR2 from the germline V gene are SGHAT and FQNNGV. The CDR3: CASSAFGSATYEQYF. The CDR3 coding sequence is TGTGCCAGCAGTGCCTTCGGGTCAGCAACCTACGAGCAGTACTTC.

This chain joins TRBV2 and TRBJ2-6, with 9 bases that match TRBD1. V dropped 2 bases and J dropped 2; count of bases not matched to a gene: 4. Looked up from germline, CDR1 is SNHLY and CDR2 is FYNNEI. This CDR3 has 17 residues. CDR3 amino acids: CASSEIDRGAGANVLTF. The CDR3, as DNA: TGTGCCAGCAGTGAAATCGACAGGGGGGCTGGGGCCAACGTCCTGACTTTC. Full variable domain (rest looked up from reference TRBV2 and TRBJ2-6): EPEVTQTPSHQVTQMGQEVILRCVPISNHLYFYWYRQILGQKVEFLVSFYNNEISEKSEIFDDQFSVERPDGSNFTLKIRSTKLEDSAMYFCASSEIDRGAGANVLTFGAGSRLTVL.

The CDR3 DNA reads as TGCAGTGCCGAACTAGAGAATCCAGATACGCAGTATTTT. Its translation: CSAELENPDTQYF. The chain is built from TRBV20-1 and TRBJ2-3; D is perhaps TRBD2 (5 bases). The V end lost 6 bases, the J end lost 4 bases, and 14 bases lay between the germline ends. The germline V gene has CDR1 DFQATT and CDR2 SNEGSKA (reference sequence). The CDR3 consists of 13 residues.